One sample yielded the 3 T cell receptor beta chains listed below, sequenced in a study of CD8+CD57+ T cells in acquired aplastic anemia. CDR3 and TCR beta VDJ profiling relied on a genomic DNA template. TCRdb processed the reads anew with MiXCR; each CDR3 protein has one entry. There are about 180,000 distinct CDR3 sequences in the sample; 46% occur only once, and approximately 2.9% lies in the top ten. Sequencing was done on a sample of sorted CD4+, CD8+, or CD8+CD57+ T cells (not recorded which) from PBMCs. The receptors here all came from a human donor in good health.

The rearrangement joins TRBV10-1 to TRBJ2-5; 8 bases are shared with TRBD2. Looked up from germline, CDR1 is WNHNN and CDR2 is SYGVQD (reference sequence). There are 15 residues in the CDR3. V dropped 8 bases and J dropped 0; count of bases not matched to a gene: 8. In DNA, the CDR3 is TGCGCCAGCTCGGGAGCGGGGGCCGACCAAGAGACCCAGTACTTC. It encodes CASSGAGADQETQYF.

The CDR3 nucleotides read TGTGCCAGCAGTTACTCGATCGGCGGGGAGGAGCAGTACTTC. This translates into CASSYSIGGEEQYF. This rearrangement joins TRBV2 to TRBJ2-7; tentatively, D is TRBD2 (6 bases). V was cut by 5 bases and J by 7 bases, with 18 bases left in between. There are 14 residues in the CDR3. Germline values: CDR1 SNHLY, CDR2 FYNNEI.

This rearrangement joins TRBV18 to TRBJ2-5, with a tentative D call TRBD2 (5 bases). This CDR3 comprises 14 residues. Trimming cost V 1 base and J 2 bases, with 8 bases left between them. Germline V lookup: CDR1 KGHSH, CDR2 LQKENI. CDR3 DNA sequence: TGTGCCAGCTCACCACAGTCGGGACAAGAGACCCAGTACTTC. Protein: CASSPQSGQETQYF. The whole variable domain, remainder taken from reference TRBV18 and TRBJ2-5, is NAGVMQNPRHLVRRRGQEARLRCSPMKGHSHVYWYRQLPEEGLKFMVYLQKENIIDESGMPKERFSAEFPKEGPSILRIQQVVRGDSAAYFCASSPQSGQETQYFGPGTRLLVL.